The T cell receptor beta chain under discussion was sequenced for a study of neoadjuvant anti-PD-1 for oral cavity cancer. Background on the study: Non-progressing patients received a fourth nivolumab dose near day 43, then surgery on days 50-56.

Tumor libraries mostly used roughly 5.2 ug genomic DNA, two replicates each. Only in-frame clones appear in the TCRdb table, and some are missing; sequencing was by immunoSEQ multiplex PCR. The sample lists 9,500 to 12,000 clones, about 51% occurring once. By sample share, this clone is medium-sized (0.01 to 0.1%). Its antigen is unknown. Study conclusions and caveats: Larger post-treatment preexisting tumor clones tracked with greater tumor shrinkage. Higher pretreatment Treg/Th17 ratios tracked higher pretreatment blood clonality.

Trimming removed 2 bases from V and 12 bases from J, with 20 bases in between. The V gene's germline CDR1 is SNHLY and CDR2 FYNNEI. There are 15 residues in the CDR3. The specimen comprised tumor tissue, sampled before nivolumab (anti-PD-1) treatment. The gene calls are TRBV2 and TRBJ2-1, with D tentatively TRBD1 (6 bases). This sequence originates from a person between 35 and 79 years old with oral cavity squamous cell carcinoma. In DNA, the CDR3 is TGTGCCAGCAGTGAAAGGTCACAAGGGCTAGGGGGGCAGTTCTTC. It translates to CASSERSQGLGGQFF.